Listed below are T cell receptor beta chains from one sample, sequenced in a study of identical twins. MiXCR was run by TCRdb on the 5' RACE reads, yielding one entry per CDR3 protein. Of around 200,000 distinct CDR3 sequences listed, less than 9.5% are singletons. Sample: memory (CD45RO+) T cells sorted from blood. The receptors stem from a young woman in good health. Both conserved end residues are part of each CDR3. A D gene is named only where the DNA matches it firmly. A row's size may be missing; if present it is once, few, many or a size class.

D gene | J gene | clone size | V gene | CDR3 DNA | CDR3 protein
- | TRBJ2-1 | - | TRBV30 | TGTGCCTGGGCCTTAGGACAGAGCTCCTACAATGAGCAGTTCTTC | CAWALGQSSYNEQFF
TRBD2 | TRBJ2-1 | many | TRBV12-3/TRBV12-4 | TGTGCCAGCAGAGACGGACTAGTCTACAATGAGCAGTTCTTC | CASRDGLVYNEQFF
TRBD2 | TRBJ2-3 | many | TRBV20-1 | TGCAGTGCTAGGTTGCTAGCGGGAGGAGGGGATACGCAGTATTTT | CSARLLAGGGDTQYF
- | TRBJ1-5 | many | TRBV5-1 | TGCGCCAGCAGCTTGCAAGGGGATCAGCCCCAGCATTTT | CASSLQGDQPQHF
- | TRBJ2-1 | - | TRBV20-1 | TGCAGTGCTAGTTTCCCCTACAATGAGCAGTTCTTC | CSASFPYNEQFF
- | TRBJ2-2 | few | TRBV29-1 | TGCAGCGTTGTGTCAGGGATAGTCGGGGAGCTGTTTTTT | CSVVSGIVGELFF
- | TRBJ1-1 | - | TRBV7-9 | TGTGCCAGCAGCTTAGTTCGGGGCCTGAACACTGAAGCTTTCTTT | CASSLVRGLNTEAFF
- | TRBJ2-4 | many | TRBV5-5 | TGTGCCAGCAGCCCCCGGGACGGGATAAACATTCAGTACTTC | CASSPRDGINIQYF
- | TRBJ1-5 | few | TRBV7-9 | TGTGCCAGCAGGGACGGCCAGTATCAGCCCCAGCATTTT | CASRDGQYQPQHF
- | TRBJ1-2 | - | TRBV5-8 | TGTGCCAGCAGCTACACGCTCTATGGCTACACCTTC | CASSYTLYGYTF
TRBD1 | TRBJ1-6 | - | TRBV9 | TGTGCCAGCAGCGTAGAAGGCACAGGGGGTTCACCCCTCCACTTT | CASSVEGTGGSPLHF
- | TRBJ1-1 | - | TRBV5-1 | TGCGCCAGCAGCATTGAGCTTCCGCTAGGCACTGAAGCTTTCTTT | CASSIELPLGTEAFF
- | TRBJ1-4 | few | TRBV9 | TGTGCCAGCAGCGTAGGGGCCCTCGGGCGCGAAAAACTGTTTTTT | CASSVGALGREKLFF